The rows below give T cell receptor beta chains drawn from one sample of a study of T cells after yellow fever vaccination. TCRdb independently ran MiXCR on the 5' RACE reads; one entry per CDR3 protein. Of about 130,000 distinct CDR3 sequences listed, nearly 7.5% are singletons. The source was CD4+ T cells sorted from PBMCs, collected 9 to 11 days after the first yellow fever vaccination. Source of these receptors: a man between 18 and 29 years old who received the YFV17D yellow fever vaccine. Each CDR3 is given with its conserved first and last residue. Each record gives: J gene, D gene, clone size, V gene, CDR3 length, CDR3 DNA, CDR3 protein. The D gene is left open where the match is weak. Clone size appears in some rows only: once, few, many, or a class for an expanded clone.

J: TRBJ2-5
D: .
size: many
V: TRBV5-1
length: 13
DNA: TGCGCCAGCAGCCCAGACCCACGTGAGACCCAGTACTTC
CDR3: CASSPDPRETQYF

J: TRBJ1-3
D: .
size: many
V: TRBV7-2
length: 14
DNA: TGTGCCAGCAGCTTAAGGGAATCTGGAAACACCATATATTTT
CDR3: CASSLRESGNTIYF

J: TRBJ1-1
D: .
size: many
V: TRBV7-2
length: 15
DNA: TGTGCCAGCAGCCTTGGTGCGTCGGGCGGAACTGAAGCTTTCTTT
CDR3: CASSLGASGGTEAFF

J: TRBJ2-5
D: TRBD2
size: many
V: TRBV5-6
length: 16
DNA: TGTGCCAGCAGCTTGTGGAGCGGGGGGCCTCAAGAGACCCAGTACTTC
CDR3: CASSLWSGGPQETQYF

J: TRBJ2-3
D: TRBD2
size: many
V: TRBV11-2
length: 18
DNA: TGTGCCAGCAGCTTTCTTAGCGGGGGGGACTCTAGCACAGATACGCAGTATTTT
CDR3: CASSFLSGGDSSTDTQYF

J: TRBJ1-5
D: TRBD1
size: many
V: TRBV7-2
length: 16
DNA: TGTGCCAGCAGCTTAGGGGCAGGGGGCCAGTATCAGCCCCAGCATTTT
CDR3: CASSLGAGGQYQPQHF

J: TRBJ2-5
D: TRBD1
size: many
V: TRBV11-3
length: 15
DNA: TGTGCCAGCAGCTTAGGCCGCAGGGGGAAAGAGACCCAGTACTTC
CDR3: CASSLGRRGKETQYF

J: TRBJ2-7
D: TRBD2
size: many
V: TRBV7-2
length: 13
DNA: TGTGCCAGCAGCTTCTCGGGGGGCTACGAGCAGTACTTC
CDR3: CASSFSGGYEQYF

J: TRBJ1-3
D: .
size: .
V: TRBV7-9
length: 15
DNA: TGTGCCAGCAGCCCCCCGACAAGTACTGGAAACACCATATATTTT
CDR3: CASSPPTSTGNTIYF

J: TRBJ2-5
D: TRBD1
size: few
V: TRBV7-2
length: 16
DNA: TGTGCCAGCAGCTTAGTGGACAGGGGGGTTGAGGAGACCCAGTACTTC
CDR3: CASSLVDRGVEETQYF

J: TRBJ1-6
D: .
size: many
V: TRBV5-1
length: 13
DNA: TGCGCCAGCAGCTTGGATACAGATTCACCCCTCCACTTT
CDR3: CASSLDTDSPLHF

J: TRBJ1-2
D: .
size: many
V: TRBV4-3
length: 15
DNA: TGCGCCAGCAGCCCGCGACAGCAGAGAGGCTATGGCTACACCTTC
CDR3: CASSPRQQRGYGYTF

J: TRBJ2-5
D: TRBD2
size: .
V: TRBV11-2
length: 19
DNA: TGTGCCAGCAGCTTGGGGAAGGGAGGCGGGGGGGCCGTACAAGAGACCCAGTACTTC
CDR3: CASSLGKGGGGAVQETQYF

J: TRBJ2-1
D: .
size: many
V: TRBV9
length: 15
DNA: TGTGCCAGCAGCGTACAGGGCCTTTCCTCCAATGAGCAGTTCTTC
CDR3: CASSVQGLSSNEQFF

J: TRBJ1-3
D: .
size: many
V: TRBV6-5
length: 15
DNA: TGTGCCAGCAGTTACTCGGGTTACCCTGGAAACACCATATATTTT
CDR3: CASSYSGYPGNTIYF

J: TRBJ1-3
D: .
size: few
V: TRBV18
length: 18
DNA: TGTGCCAGCTCACCTGCCCGCGCGAGTGCTGGCCCTGGAAACACCATATATTTT
CDR3: CASSPARASAGPGNTIYF

J: TRBJ1-2
D: TRBD1
size: few
V: TRBV20-1
length: 16
DNA: TGCAGTGCATTGGGAGGTGGGACAGGGAGCAGCTATGGCTACACCTTC
CDR3: CSALGGGTGSSYGYTF

J: TRBJ2-7
D: TRBD2
size: many
V: TRBV5-8
length: 15
DNA: TGTGCCAGCCGGGTCGGCGGGGGGGCATCCTACGAGCAGTACTTC
CDR3: CASRVGGGASYEQYF

J: TRBJ2-1
D: .
size: many
V: TRBV27
length: 14
DNA: TGTGCCAGCAGTTCTAGGGTTAAGGGCAATGAGCAGTTCTTC
CDR3: CASSSRVKGNEQFF

J: TRBJ2-1
D: TRBD2
size: many
V: TRBV14
length: 15
DNA: TGTGCCAGCAGCCAAGAAAGCGGGGGTTACAATGAGCAGTTCTTC
CDR3: CASSQESGGYNEQFF

J: TRBJ2-5
D: .
size: .
V: TRBV28
length: 11
DNA: TGTGCCAGCACGGCTTCGAAGACCCAGTACTTC
CDR3: CASTASKTQYF

J: TRBJ1-1
D: .
size: many
V: TRBV20-1
length: 12
DNA: TGCAGTGCCAGAGTCTTAAGTTCTGAAGCTTTCTTT
CDR3: CSARVLSSEAFF

J: TRBJ2-7
D: TRBD1
size: many
V: TRBV20-1
length: 15
DNA: TGCAGTGCTAGGGGACCTAACAGGGGGCCATACGAGCAGTACTTC
CDR3: CSARGPNRGPYEQYF

J: TRBJ1-2
D: TRBD1
size: few
V: TRBV27
length: 15
DNA: TGTGCCAGCAGAACCGGGACAGGGGGCTTCTATGGCTACACCTTC
CDR3: CASRTGTGGFYGYTF

J: TRBJ2-5
D: .
size: many
V: TRBV20-1
length: 13
DNA: TGCAGTGCTAGAGACAGGGCCCCAGGAACCCAGTACTTC
CDR3: CSARDRAPGTQYF

J: TRBJ1-6
D: .
size: many
V: TRBV20-1
length: 13
DNA: TGCAGTGCTAGGTGGCAGACTAATTCACCCCTCCACTTT
CDR3: CSARWQTNSPLHF

J: TRBJ2-3
D: .
size: many
V: TRBV7-9
length: 16
DNA: TGTGCCAGCAGCTTAGGGGCCGTGGCTCCATTGGATACGCAGTATTTT
CDR3: CASSLGAVAPLDTQYF

J: TRBJ1-2
D: .
size: .
V: TRBV6-5
length: 13
DNA: TGTGCCAGCAGTTCGCGTTTGGGGTATGGCTACACCTTC
CDR3: CASSSRLGYGYTF

J: TRBJ2-7
D: .
size: many
V: TRBV18
length: 14
DNA: TGTGCCAGCTCACCTTCCGGGAGCTCCTACGAGCAGTACTTC
CDR3: CASSPSGSSYEQYF

J: TRBJ2-3
D: TRBD2
size: many
V: TRBV4-1
length: 17
DNA: TGCGCCAGCAGCCAAGAATGGGCTAGCGGGGGCACAGATACGCAGTATTTT
CDR3: CASSQEWASGGTDTQYF

J: TRBJ1-4
D: .
size: few
V: TRBV12-3/TRBV12-4
length: 16
DNA: TGTGCCAGCAGTCTTTTCGGGGGTTCAACTAATGAAAAACTGTTTTTT
CDR3: CASSLFGGSTNEKLFF

J: TRBJ2-1
D: .
size: many
V: TRBV5-4
length: 15
DNA: TGTGCCAGCAGCCCGGGCGTGGGGTCCTACAATGAGCAGTTCTTC
CDR3: CASSPGVGSYNEQFF

J: TRBJ2-2
D: .
size: many
V: TRBV20-1
length: 12
DNA: TGCAGTGCTAGCCTAAGCACCGGGGAGCTGTTTTTT
CDR3: CSASLSTGELFF

J: TRBJ2-1
D: TRBD2
size: many
V: TRBV18
length: 15
DNA: TGTGCCAGCTCACCGGTCCGGGGGGAATACAATGAGCAGTTCTTC
CDR3: CASSPVRGEYNEQFF